The 11 T cell receptor beta chains presented below share a single source sample, sequenced in a study of T cell responses to AZD1222 COVID-19 vaccine. The method was immunoSEQ multiplex PCR; TCRdb's version includes in-frame clones alone and lacks a portion of them. This sample yields 150,000 to 200,000 clones, of which around 90% are seen a single time; 1% to 1.5% belongs to the top ten. The sequencing used peripheral blood, collected 28 days after the second AZD1222 dose. The origin of the receptors is an adult who received the AZD1222 COVID-19 vaccine.

The CDR3, as DNA: TGTGCCAGATCGAATAGCGGGAGTCACCCCTCCGATGAGCAGTTCTTC. Translating gives CARSNSGSHPSDEQFF. The chain has TRBV5-3 and TRBJ2-1, with 9 bases identical to TRBD2. TRBV5-3 is an ORF; its function is uncertain. The CDR3 sequence is 16 residues long. The J segment lost 8 bases and the V segment lost 7 bases, leaving 16 bases of the junction unmatched.

The rearrangement uses TRBV7-2 and TRBJ1-2, with a tentative D call TRBD1 (6 bases). Germline V lookup: CDR1 SGHTA, CDR2 FQGNSA. Trimming pared 2 bases from V and 4 bases from J, leaving 11 bases between. This CDR3 is built from 14 residues. The CDR3 nucleotides read TGTGCCAGCAGCTTATCGTTACAGGGCTATGGCTACACCTTC. This translates into CASSLSLQGYGYTF.

This chain joins TRBV15 and TRBJ1-5; the D is unclear. The CDR3 length is 15 residues. Germline loops: CDR1 LNHNV, CDR2 YYDKDF (reference sequence). Trimming shortened V by 4 bases and J by 4 bases, and 14 bases separated the two germline ends. CDR3 sequence: CATSIRQANNQPQHF. As DNA, the CDR3 is TGTGCCACCAGCATTAGGCAGGCGAATAATCAGCCCCAGCATTTT.

V gene TRBV7-3 combines with J gene TRBJ1-2, with 7 bases matching TRBD1. The V and J ends lost 5 bases and 5 bases, in that order; junction bases with no gene match: 8. Germline assignment: CDR1 SGHTA and CDR2 FQGTGA. This CDR3 is built from 14 residues. CDR3 sequence: CASSTTGTEYGYTF. CDR3 coding DNA: TGTGCCAGCAGCACAACCGGGACAGAATATGGCTACACCTTC.

The rearrangement joins TRBV30 to TRBJ1-5, with D uncertain. The V and J ends lost 0 bases and 8 bases respectively, with 11 bases between them. Germline-derived CDR1 and CDR2 are GTSNPN and SVGIG (reference sequence). This CDR3 region has 13 residues. Here the CDR3 reads CAWSVSTIEPQHF. CDR3 coding DNA: TGTGCCTGGAGTGTTTCCACCATAGAGCCCCAGCATTTT.

The rearrangement uses TRBV30 and TRBJ2-2; D is perhaps TRBD2 (5 bases). Germline values: CDR1 GTSNPN, CDR2 SVGIG (reference sequence). The CDR3 consists of 13 residues. Trimming took 3 bases from V and 3 from J, leaving 8 bases between them. CDR3 protein: CAWSRGDTGELFF. The DNA for the CDR3 is TGTGCCTGGAGCCGGGGAGACACCGGGGAGCTGTTTTTT.

Ten or more counts support this clone. The chain couples TRBV5-1 to TRBJ1-1; 7 positions agree with TRBD1. This CDR3 spans 15 amino acids. Germline CDR1 is SGHRS and CDR2 is YFSETQ. Losses at the gene ends were 1 base for V and 11 bases for J; bases not matched to a gene: 14. CDR3 in DNA: TGCGCCAGCAGCTTGACGGGACAGAGGTCCATGGGGGCTTTCTTT. Translated, it gives CASSLTGQRSMGAFF.

The DNA for the CDR3 is TGTGCCAGCAGCTTGATCCAGGGAGGGAACACTGAAGCTTTCTTT. Its protein is CASSLIQGGNTEAFF. V is TRBV5-6 and J is TRBJ1-1; D possibly corresponds to TRBD1 (5 bases). Trimming removed 1 base at V and 1 base at J, with 11 bases between. The CDR3 length is 15 residues. CDR1 is SGHDT, CDR2 YYEEEE, per germline.

The rearrangement uses TRBV6-1 and TRBJ1-2; TRBD1 is a possible D gene (6 bases). Germline assignment: CDR1 MNHNS and CDR2 SASEGT. Trimming removed 2 bases at V and 6 bases at J, with 13 bases between. CDR3 length: 14 residues. CDR3 sequence (DNA): TGTGCCAGCAGTGAAACAGGGTTTAGGGATGGCTACACCTTC. Residues: CASSETGFRDGYTF.

This sequence joins TRBV5-1 and TRBJ1-1; TRBD1 might be the D (5 bases). This CDR3 is 15 amino acids long. Trimming removed 0 bases at V and 0 bases at J, with 9 bases between. CDR1 and CDR2 (germline): SGHRS, YFSETQ. The CDR3 DNA reads as TGCGCCAGCAGCTTGGAGGGGAAGTTGAACACTGAAGCTTTCTTT. Its protein product is CASSLEGKLNTEAFF.

This chain connects TRBV21-1 to TRBJ1-1; TRBD1, as called in the table, went unchecked against the DNA. TRBV21-1 is noted as a pseudogene. The CDR3 totals 15 residues. The CDR3 nucleotides read TGTGCCAGCAGCAACACAGGGGTGAGAAACACTGAAGCTTTCTTT. Protein product: CASSNTGVRNTEAFF.